This T cell receptor (beta chain) was sequenced in a study of cytomegalovirus exposure and HLA in healthy donors. Study findings and constraints: The classifier was said to identify cytomegalovirus status with high specificity and sensitivity.

Regarding this clone: Its specificity is unknown.

The CDR3 contains 18 residues. CDR1 is LNHNV and CDR2 is YYDKDF in the germline V gene (reference sequence). The junction had 11 bases not matched to a gene; V was cut back by 0 bases and J by 4 bases. PCR was performed using 60 Vbeta and 13 Jbeta primers. In the original analysis: Later work found around 85 million unique TCR beta chains, with around 10 million shared. Sequencing used immunoSEQ multiplex PCR; TCRdb keeps in-frame clones, though not all of them. D and trimming come from the DNA, and the V and J calls and clone size come from that table. Across about 130,000 clones, the top ten clones capture 1.5% to 2% of the sample.

The origin of this receptor is a man aged 18 to 30 in good health and CMV-seronegative. The chain uses TRBV15 and TRBJ2-5; 10 bases are a match to TRBD2. The specimen sequenced was PBMCs. The CDR3 sequence is CATSRDLAGEGWGETQYF. Here the CDR3 DNA reads TGTGCCACCAGCAGAGACCTAGCGGGAGAGGGGTGGGGAGAGACCCAGTACTTC.